Listed below are T cell receptor beta chains from one sample, sequenced in a study of shared clonotypes between healthy human individuals. Data came from immunoSEQ multiplex PCR; TCRdb stores just in-frame clones and leaves some out. Among roughly 2,000,000 clones listed, roughly 95% were seen once. Sequencing input: naive CD8+ T cells from PBMCs. These receptors came from a young man in good health. Some clones in this sample may be carry-over from other donors' samples. Both conserved end residues are part of each CDR3. The D gene is left open where the match is weak. Expanded clones are given a class, and other clones once, few, many or no size at all.

v_gene: TRBV28
j_gene: TRBJ2-3
len: 14
abundance: .
d_gene: .
CDR3nt: TGTGCCAGCCACGGGGCCCCGCTCACAGATACGCAGTATTTT
CDR3aa: CASHGAPLTDTQYF

v_gene: TRBV4-3
j_gene: TRBJ1-5
len: 15
abundance: once
d_gene: .
CDR3nt: TGCGCCAGCAGCCAAACGCGGGGTTCTAATCAGCCCCAGCATTTT
CDR3aa: CASSQTRGSNQPQHF

v_gene: TRBV25-1
j_gene: TRBJ2-1
len: 11
abundance: .
d_gene: TRBD1
CDR3nt: TGTGCCAGCGGCAGGGGGAATGAGCAGTTCTTC
CDR3aa: CASGRGNEQFF

v_gene: TRBV27
j_gene: TRBJ1-1
len: 11
abundance: few
d_gene: .
CDR3nt: TGTGCCAGCCGTAGGAACACTGAAGCTTTCTTT
CDR3aa: CASRRNTEAFF

v_gene: TRBV5-1
j_gene: TRBJ2-7
len: 16
abundance: .
d_gene: TRBD2
CDR3nt: TGCGCCAGCGGCCTATACGGACTAGCGGGAGAAGGCGAGCAGTACTTC
CDR3aa: CASGLYGLAGEGEQYF

v_gene: TRBV7-9
j_gene: TRBJ2-7
len: 15
abundance: .
d_gene: .
CDR3nt: TGTGCCAGCAGCGCACAGGGTTATCCCCCCTACGAGCAGTACTTC
CDR3aa: CASSAQGYPPYEQYF

v_gene: TRBV5-4
j_gene: TRBJ2-7
len: 15
abundance: .
d_gene: TRBD1
CDR3nt: TGTGCCAGCAGCTTGGGACAGGGAATAACCTACGAGCAGTACTTC
CDR3aa: CASSLGQGITYEQYF

v_gene: TRBV7-2
j_gene: TRBJ1-1
len: 15
abundance: .
d_gene: .
CDR3nt: TGTGCCAGCAGCTCCCGGGACCAAGAGAACACTGAAGCTTTCTTT
CDR3aa: CASSSRDQENTEAFF

v_gene: TRBV2
j_gene: TRBJ2-1
len: 18
abundance: .
d_gene: TRBD2
CDR3nt: TGTGCCAGCAGTGCTCGGGGGGGAGGGCGTAATTACCACAATGAGCAGTTCTTC
CDR3aa: CASSARGGGRNYHNEQFF

v_gene: TRBV29-1
j_gene: TRBJ2-5
len: 8
abundance: once
d_gene: TRBD1
CDR3nt: TGCAGGGGACAGGGCCAGTACTTC
CDR3aa: CRGQGQYF

v_gene: TRBV30
j_gene: TRBJ1-1
len: 14
abundance: .
d_gene: TRBD1
CDR3nt: TGTGCCTGGAGTGTCGGGACAGGGCTCACTGAAGCTTTCTTT
CDR3aa: CAWSVGTGLTEAFF

v_gene: TRBV5-6
j_gene: TRBJ2-1
len: 12
abundance: .
d_gene: .
CDR3nt: TGTGCCAGCAGCGCGGGGAGATTTGAGCAGTTCTTC
CDR3aa: CASSAGRFEQFF

v_gene: TRBV4-1
j_gene: TRBJ2-1
len: 20
abundance: .
d_gene: TRBD2
CDR3nt: TGCGCCAGCAGCCAAATGGGGGACTCCCCCCGACCTAGCGGGGGTTATGAGCAGTTCTTC
CDR3aa: CASSQMGDSPRPSGGYEQFF

v_gene: TRBV6-6
j_gene: TRBJ1-2
len: 13
abundance: .
d_gene: .
CDR3nt: TGTGCCAGCTACTCCCGGCAGTCCTATGGCTACACCTTC
CDR3aa: CASYSRQSYGYTF

v_gene: TRBV18
j_gene: TRBJ2-1
len: 17
abundance: .
d_gene: TRBD1
CDR3nt: TGTGCCAGCTCACCCCTCCGGCAGGGGGTGGATTACAATGAGCAGTTCTTC
CDR3aa: CASSPLRQGVDYNEQFF

v_gene: TRBV14
j_gene: TRBJ1-1
len: 15
abundance: .
d_gene: .
CDR3nt: TGTGCCAGCAGCCCCCGCGGGGGAGGAAGGACTGAAGCTTTCTTT
CDR3aa: CASSPRGGGRTEAFF

v_gene: TRBV27
j_gene: TRBJ2-3
len: 17
abundance: .
d_gene: TRBD2
CDR3nt: TGTGCCAGCAGTTTAGTTGGAGGGAGGGCCTCCCCAGATACGCAGTATTTT
CDR3aa: CASSLVGGRASPDTQYF

v_gene: TRBV30
j_gene: TRBJ2-7
len: 14
abundance: .
d_gene: .
CDR3nt: TGTGCCTGCCGCCGGGACTTGGTAGCATTCGAGCAGTACTTC
CDR3aa: CACRRDLVAFEQYF

v_gene: TRBV6-1
j_gene: TRBJ2-7
len: 13
abundance: .
d_gene: .
CDR3nt: TGTGCCAGCAGTGATTTTTACTTCTACGAGCAGTACTTC
CDR3aa: CASSDFYFYEQYF

v_gene: TRBV12-2
j_gene: TRBJ2-7
len: 20
abundance: .
d_gene: .
CDR3nt: TGTGCAAGTCGCTCTTATGACCGACAGATTCCCCGGCCGGAAGTCTACGAGCAGTACTTC
CDR3aa: CASRSYDRQIPRPEVYEQYF

v_gene: TRBV28
j_gene: TRBJ2-7
len: 14
abundance: .
d_gene: .
CDR3nt: TGTGCCAGCAGGCCGATGCAGGATACCTACGAGCAGTACTTC
CDR3aa: CASRPMQDTYEQYF

v_gene: TRBV7-9
j_gene: TRBJ2-1
len: 16
abundance: .
d_gene: .
CDR3nt: TGTGCCAGCAGCCCAGTGGAGGGGGCGTTGTTGAATGAGCAGTTCTTC
CDR3aa: CASSPVEGALLNEQFF

v_gene: TRBV7-9
j_gene: TRBJ1-1
len: 11
abundance: .
d_gene: .
CDR3nt: TGTGCCAGCAGCAAGAACACTGAAGCTTTCTTT
CDR3aa: CASSKNTEAFF

v_gene: TRBV5-1
j_gene: TRBJ2-7
len: 13
abundance: .
d_gene: .
CDR3nt: TGCGCCAGCAGCTTGACGGGGATCCGCGAGCAGTACTTC
CDR3aa: CASSLTGIREQYF

v_gene: TRBV10-3
j_gene: TRBJ2-7
len: 13
abundance: .
d_gene: .
CDR3nt: TGTGCCATCAGTGAATCCGGGGCGTACGAGCAGTACTTC
CDR3aa: CAISESGAYEQYF

v_gene: TRBV7-6
j_gene: TRBJ2-7
len: 15
abundance: once
d_gene: .
CDR3nt: TGTGCCAGCGCCGGCCGGGACACCTATGCCTACGAGCAGTACTTC
CDR3aa: CASAGRDTYAYEQYF

v_gene: TRBV5-6
j_gene: TRBJ2-7
len: 17
abundance: once
d_gene: TRBD2
CDR3nt: TGTGCCAGCAGCTTTCTGTGGGCTAGCGGGAGTAGGAACGAGCAGTACTTC
CDR3aa: CASSFLWASGSRNEQYF

v_gene: TRBV7-2
j_gene: TRBJ1-2
len: 15
abundance: .
d_gene: .
CDR3nt: TGTGCCAGCAGCTCCACCGGTTGGGGGGCGGATGGCTACACCTTC
CDR3aa: CASSSTGWGADGYTF

v_gene: TRBV7-2
j_gene: TRBJ2-4
len: 15
abundance: .
d_gene: .
CDR3nt: TGTGCCAGCAGCACCATACTTGGGGCCAAAAACATTCAGTACTTC
CDR3aa: CASSTILGAKNIQYF

v_gene: TRBV6-1
j_gene: TRBJ1-5
len: 16
abundance: .
d_gene: .
CDR3nt: TGTGCCAGCAGTGAAATGGGAGTGGGGGGTAGTCAGCCCCAGCATTTT
CDR3aa: CASSEMGVGGSQPQHF

v_gene: TRBV19
j_gene: TRBJ2-7
len: 14
abundance: .
d_gene: .
CDR3nt: TGTGCCAGTAGTATGGATTTCGGGACCTACGAGCAGTACTTC
CDR3aa: CASSMDFGTYEQYF

v_gene: TRBV9
j_gene: TRBJ2-1
len: 16
abundance: .
d_gene: TRBD2
CDR3nt: TGTGCCAGCAGCGTCGGCCTAGCGGGAGGCTACAATGAGCAGTTCTTC
CDR3aa: CASSVGLAGGYNEQFF

v_gene: TRBV4-1
j_gene: TRBJ1-1
len: 15
abundance: .
d_gene: TRBD1
CDR3nt: TGCGCCAGCAGCCCCCGAGGGGGCGGAGGCACTGAAGCTTTCTTT
CDR3aa: CASSPRGGGGTEAFF

v_gene: TRBV6-1
j_gene: TRBJ2-2
len: 17
abundance: .
d_gene: TRBD2
CDR3nt: TGTGCCAGCAGTGAAGCTGACGGGACTAGCGTTTTCGGGGAGCTGTTTTTT
CDR3aa: CASSEADGTSVFGELFF

v_gene: TRBV19
j_gene: TRBJ2-3
len: 14
abundance: .
d_gene: .
CDR3nt: TGTGCCAGTAGTACCCGACAATCCACAGATACGCAGTATTTT
CDR3aa: CASSTRQSTDTQYF

v_gene: TRBV14
j_gene: TRBJ2-7
len: 16
abundance: .
d_gene: .
CDR3nt: TGTGCCAGCAGCCAAGGACTCCTAATCTCCTCCTACGAGCAGTACTTC
CDR3aa: CASSQGLLISSYEQYF

v_gene: TRBV28
j_gene: TRBJ1-2
len: 15
abundance: .
d_gene: .
CDR3nt: TGTGCCAGCAGTACCGGGACCCCCTGGAACTATGGCTACACCTTC
CDR3aa: CASSTGTPWNYGYTF

v_gene: TRBV9
j_gene: TRBJ1-2
len: 16
abundance: .
d_gene: TRBD1
CDR3nt: TGTGCCAGCAGCGGGGGACAGGGGTCATTCTACTATGGCTACACCTTC
CDR3aa: CASSGGQGSFYYGYTF